A single sample gave rise to the 29 T cell receptor beta chains below, sequenced in a study of T cells after yellow fever vaccination. TCRdb reanalysed the 5' RACE reads using MiXCR and keeps one entry per CDR3 protein. The table shows over 250,000 distinct CDR3 sequences, with 4.1% occurring only once. Specimen: PBMCs, collected 5 days after the yellow fever booster vaccination. Source of these receptors: a man between 18 and 29 years old who received the YFV17D yellow fever vaccine.

This clonotype was seen a handful of times. The V call is TRBV4-3, the J call TRBJ1-4, with 7 bases identical to TRBD1. This CDR3 region has 14 residues. Germline trimming cut 5 bases from V and 5 bases from J; bases unmatched to any gene: 5. The germline V gene has CDR1 LGHNA and CDR2 YSLEER. The CDR3 spells CASSLTGNNEKLFF. Written as DNA, the CDR3 is TGCGCCAGCAGCTTGACAGGGAACAATGAAAAACTGTTTTTT.

This clonotype came up many times. J is TRBJ1-2 and V is TRBV6-6; D may be TRBD1 (6 bases). The CDR3 sequence is 15 residues long. Trimming took 4 bases from V and 5 from J, leaving 17 bases between them. CDR1 and CDR2 (germline): MNHNY, SVGAGI (reference sequence). The CDR3 coding sequence is TGTGCCAGCAGTTCAGGACAGCTTTTCGGATATGGCTACACCTTC. This codes for CASSSGQLFGYGYTF.

Many counts were recorded for this clonotype. The chain uses TRBV4-3 and TRBJ2-1; tentatively, D is TRBD2 (5 bases). V lost 1 base to trimming and J lost 9 bases, with 10 bases between them. Germline V gives CDR1 LGHNA, CDR2 YSLEER. CDR3 length: 13 residues. This CDR3 reads CASSQGRAREQFF. The CDR3 DNA is TGCGCCAGCAGCCAAGGGCGGGCACGTGAGCAGTTCTTC.

This clonotype has ten or more counts. This chain uses TRBV10-2 with TRBJ1-3; 8 nucleotides agree with TRBD1. Germline CDR1 is WSHSY and CDR2 is SAAADI. This CDR3 has 14 residues. J was trimmed by 3 bases and V by 6 bases; bases with no gene match: 4. The CDR3 DNA follows: TGCGCCAGCAGCAGGGGGCTGGATGGAAACACCATATATTTT. This gives the protein CASSRGLDGNTIYF.

The CDR3 DNA sequence: TGTGCCAGCAGCTGGGACAGTTGGAACTATGGCTACACCTTC. Its protein is CASSWDSWNYGYTF. The chain uses TRBV12-3 or TRBV12-4 and TRBJ1-2; 7 positions match TRBD1. Germline trimming cut 6 bases from V and 2 bases from J; bases unmatched to any gene: 6. The CDR3 contains 14 residues.

The sample holds a few counts of this clonotype. J is TRBJ2-5 and V is TRBV7-9; D may be TRBD1 or TRBD2 (5 bases each). With 6 bases removed from V and 3 bases from J, the gap between germline ends came to 17 bases. There are 15 residues in the CDR3. Germline values: CDR1 SEHNR, CDR2 FQNEAQ (reference sequence). The CDR3 DNA follows: TGTGCCAGCAGTCTAAACCAGCAGGGAGAAGAGACCCAGTACTTC. Amino acid sequence: CASSLNQQGEETQYF.

This clonotype was counted a few times. The chain is built from TRBV20-1 and TRBJ2-5, with unresolved D. CDR1 is DFQATT and CDR2 is SNEGSKA in the germline V gene (reference sequence). Trimming left V 0 bases short and J 2 bases short, with 10 bases between. The CDR3 covers 14 residues. The CDR3 coding sequence is TGCAGTGCTAGAGATCACGAGACGCAAGAGACCCAGTACTTC. This codes for CSARDHETQETQYF.

In this sample, this clonotype turned up many times. The rearrangement uses TRBV4-3 and TRBJ2-1, with 7 bases lining up with TRBD2. Germline V gives CDR1 LGHNA, CDR2 YSLEER. Unmatched junction bases numbered 12, after V lost 0 bases and J lost 7 bases. CDR3 length: 17 residues. The CDR3 DNA reads TGCGCCAGCAGCCAAGATATGTTGGCGGGGGTGACTAATGAGCAGTTCTTC. This sequence encodes CASSQDMLAGVTNEQFF.

This clonotype was counted many times. This chain connects TRBV27 to TRBJ2-3; 8 nucleotides align to TRBD2. V dropped 4 bases and J dropped 4; count of bases not matched to a gene: 7. The CDR3 has 15 amino acids. Germline CDR1 reads MNHEY; CDR2 reads SMNVEV (reference sequence). CDR3 protein: CASSSPTSEPDTQYF. The CDR3 region has the DNA TGTGCCAGCAGTTCACCGACTAGCGAACCAGATACGCAGTATTTT.

In DNA form, the CDR3 reads TGCGCCAGCAGCCAAGCCGGGACTTCTCTCATTCAGAACACTGAAGCTTTCTTT. Amino acid sequence: CASSQAGTSLIQNTEAFF. The chain carries TRBV4-3 and TRBJ1-1, with TRBD1 as a possible D gene (5 bases). Germline-derived CDR1 and CDR2 are LGHNA and YSLEER. Between the trimmed V and J ends, which lost 1 base and 1 base, there was a span of 19 bases. The CDR3 is 18 residues long.

This clonotype has just a few counts. V is TRBV7-2 and J is TRBJ2-3; no clear D. V was cut by 1 base and J by 4 bases, with 15 bases left in between. The CDR3 is 16 residues long. Germline CDR1 is SGHTA and CDR2 is FQGNSA. The CDR3 DNA is TGTGCCAGCAGCTTAGGTCTCGAGGAGTGGTCAGATACGCAGTATTTT. Protein: CASSLGLEEWSDTQYF.

The chain joins TRBV28 to TRBJ1-1; 11 positions match TRBD1. This CDR3 comprises 16 residues. The V and J ends lost 6 bases and 5 bases, in that order; junction bases with no gene match: 11. From germline, CDR1 is MDHEN and CDR2 SYDVKM. The CDR3 nucleotides are TGTGCCAGCAGGTCTCAAATGGGACAGGGGGAAACTGAAGCTTTCTTT. Its translation is CASRSQMGQGETEAFF.

The chain is built from TRBV2 and TRBJ2-3; D is perhaps TRBD2 (5 bases). Germline-derived CDR1 and CDR2 are SNHLY and FYNNEI. CDR3 size: 12 residues. V was cut by 8 bases and J by 10 bases, with 16 bases left in between. As DNA, the CDR3 is TGTGCCAGCCTAAAGGAGGACGCTGCGCAGTATTTT. It is translated as CASLKEDAAQYF.

At least ten counts were recorded for this clonotype. The chain recombines TRBV6-6 with TRBJ2-2, with D unclear. CDR1 and CDR2 from the germline V gene are MNHNY and SVGAGI (reference sequence). Between the trimmed V and J ends, which lost 5 bases and 6 bases, there was a span of 16 bases. This CDR3 is built from 15 residues. The CDR3 DNA reads as TGTGCCAGCAGTAGGTTCCTCGATCGCCCCGGGGAGCTGTTTTTT. Encoded protein: CASSRFLDRPGELFF.

This clonotype turned up a few times. The chain carries TRBV7-8 and TRBJ2-1; D might be TRBD2 (5 bases). The CDR3 runs 12 residues. V was trimmed by 2 bases and J by 7 bases, leaving 6 bases between them. Per the germline V gene, CDR1 is SGHVS and CDR2 is FQNEAQ. In DNA, the CDR3 is TGTGCCAGCAGCTTATGGACTAATGAGCAGTTCTTC. Protein sequence: CASSLWTNEQFF. Using reference TRBV7-8 and TRBJ2-1 for the parts outside the CDR3, the full variable domain is GAGVSQSPRYKVAKRGQDVALRCDPISGHVSLFWYQQALGQGPEFLTYFQNEAQLDKSGLPSDRFFAERPEGSVSTLKIQRTQQEDSAVYLCASSLWTNEQFFGPGTRLTVL.

This clonotype was picked up many times. V usage is TRBV14 and J usage is TRBJ2-1, with 8 positions matching TRBD2. The CDR3 has 14 amino acids. CDR1 and CDR2 from the germline V gene are SGHDN and FVKESK. The V and J ends lost 2 bases and 5 bases, in that order; junction bases with no gene match: 2. The DNA of the CDR3 is TGTGCCAGCAGCCAAACTAGCGGAAACAATGAGCAGTTCTTC. This gives the protein CASSQTSGNNEQFF.

The chain employs TRBV6-6 and TRBJ1-4; TRBD1 is a possible D gene (5 bases). Germline V lookup: CDR1 MNHNY, CDR2 SVGAGI (reference sequence). V was clipped by 0 bases and J by 3 bases, with 20 bases between them. This CDR3 has 19 residues. The CDR3 region is CASSYSIRGTYQANEKLFF. CDR3 sequence (DNA): TGTGCCAGCAGTTACTCGATTCGGGGGACCTACCAAGCTAATGAAAAACTGTTTTTT.

V usage is TRBV12-3 or TRBV12-4 and J usage is TRBJ1-2; D call uncertain. V lost 6 bases to trimming and J lost 6 bases, with 17 bases between them. CDR3 length: 14 amino acids. The CDR3 region is CASRPASIFDGYTF. The DNA for the CDR3 is TGTGCCAGCAGGCCCGCATCGATATTTGATGGCTACACCTTC.

This clonotype was recorded a few times. The chain couples TRBV7-9 to TRBJ2-5; D ambiguous. The germline V gene has CDR1 SEHNR and CDR2 FQNEAQ (reference sequence). Between the trimmed V and J ends, which lost 2 bases and 9 bases, there was a span of 10 bases. The CDR3 runs to 12 residues. In DNA form, the CDR3 reads TGTGCCAGCAGCTTAAGTCTCGAGGCCCAGTACTTC. It is translated as CASSLSLEAQYF.

The V gene is TRBV29-1, the J gene TRBJ2-1; 11 nucleotides agree with TRBD2. CDR3 length equals 16 residues. J gave up 3 bases and V 2 bases, and 6 bases lay outside the gene matches. Germline V gene data show CDR1 as SQVTM and CDR2 as ANQGSEA. DNA of the CDR3: TGCAGCGTTGAATTCCTAGCGGGGGGAAGCTACAATGAGCAGTTCTTC. Translated: CSVEFLAGGSYNEQFF.

This clonotype was seen many times. The chain is built from TRBV5-4 and TRBJ1-1, with D tentatively TRBD1 (5 bases). The CDR3 is 15 amino acids. Looked up from germline, CDR1 is SGHNT and CDR2 is YYREEE (reference sequence). With 3 bases removed from V and 0 bases from J, the gap between germline ends came to 12 bases. CDR3 in DNA: TGTGCCAGCAGCTGGGGCCCGGAATTGAACACTGAAGCTTTCTTT. Its protein is CASSWGPELNTEAFF.

This clonotype has more than one count but fewer than ten. The chain has TRBV5-1 and TRBJ2-5; 7 bases map to TRBD1. V trimming: 4 bases; J trimming: 2 bases; junction bases outside the gene matches: 8. The V gene's germline CDR1 is SGHRS and CDR2 YFSETQ. The CDR3 length is 15 residues. CDR3 sequence reads: CASSNYGTEQETQYF. In DNA, the CDR3 is TGCGCCAGCAGCAACTACGGGACAGAACAAGAGACCCAGTACTTC.

The table lists this clonotype with a few counts. The chain employs TRBV4-1 and TRBJ2-1; TRBD1 agrees at 9 bases. The ends lost 2 bases at V and 14 bases at J; junction bases unmatched: 7. The CDR3 spans 13 residues. CDR1 and CDR2 (germline): MGHRA, YSYEKL. This chain's CDR3 is CASSQLPGTGKFF. The CDR3 bases are TGCGCCAGCAGCCAACTTCCCGGGACAGGGAAGTTCTTC.

The chain is built from TRBV5-1 and TRBJ1-4, with no clear D. Trimming cost V 0 bases and J 0 bases, with 9 bases left between them. This CDR3 comprises 16 residues. Germline CDR1 reads SGHRS; CDR2 reads YFSETQ. CDR3 protein: CASSLVESATNEKLFF. The DNA of the CDR3 is TGCGCCAGCAGCTTGGTAGAGAGTGCAACTAATGAAAAACTGTTTTTT.

This clonotype was seen many times. The rearrangement joins TRBV6-2 or TRBV6-3 to TRBJ2-1; 8 bases match TRBD2. J was trimmed by 0 bases and V by 2 bases; bases with no gene match: 15. Germline CDR1 MNHEY, CDR2 SVGEGT. This CDR3 region has 20 residues. In DNA form, the CDR3 reads TGTGCCAGCAGTTACAGCGGCCAGCGGGGGCAACCGAGCTCCTACAATGAGCAGTTCTTC. It is translated as CASSYSGQRGQPSSYNEQFF.

The V gene is TRBV29-1, the J gene TRBJ2-5; 9 bases fit TRBD1. Germline V gene data show CDR1 as SQVTM and CDR2 as ANQGSEA. The CDR3 is made up of 12 amino acids. V dropped 6 bases and J dropped 4; count of bases not matched to a gene: 3. CDR3 coding DNA: TGCAGCGTCAAGGACAGGGGAGAGACCCAGTACTTC. This gives the protein CSVKDRGETQYF. Full variable domain (missing parts from reference TRBV29-1 and TRBJ2-5): SAVISQKPSRDICQRGTSLTIQCQVDSQVTMMFWYRQQPGQSLTLIATANQGSEATYESGFVIDKFPISRPNLTFSTLTVSNMSPEDSSIYLCSVKDRGETQYFGPGTRLLVL.

The chain recombines TRBV7-2 with TRBJ2-3; 7 bases align to TRBD1. The CDR3 runs to 15 residues. The V gene end was trimmed by 5 bases and the J gene end by 5 bases; junction bases not matched to a gene: 10. The germline gives CDR1 SGHTA, CDR2 FQGNSA. CDR3 amino acids: CASSVLQGIGDTQYF. DNA of the CDR3: TGTGCCAGCAGCGTCCTACAGGGGATAGGAGATACGCAGTATTTT.

The chain is built from TRBV4-1 and TRBJ2-6, with TRBD2 matching 8 bases. This CDR3 region has 20 residues. J gave up 3 bases and V 1 base, and 14 bases lay outside the gene matches. The germline gives CDR1 MGHRA, CDR2 YSYEKL. The CDR3 spells CASSQVLASGLSFGANVLTF. The CDR3 DNA reads TGCGCCAGCAGCCAAGTCTTGGCTAGCGGGCTTTCTTTTGGGGCCAACGTCCTGACTTTC.

This clonotype has more than one count but fewer than ten. J is TRBJ2-5 and V is TRBV30, with a weak D call TRBD1 (5 bases). Germline CDR1 and CDR2: GTSNPN and SVGIG (reference sequence). Trimming took 0 bases from V and 2 from J, leaving 13 bases between them. The CDR3 is 15 amino acids. CDR3 region: CAWSVGQGTQETQYF. CDR3 bases: TGTGCCTGGAGTGTAGGGCAGGGAACTCAAGAGACCCAGTACTTC. Complete variable domain (other parts from reference TRBV30 and TRBJ2-5): SQTIHQWPATLVQPVGSPLSLECTVEGTSNPNLYWYRQAAGRGLQLLFYSVGIGQISSEVPQNLSASRPQDRQFILSSKKLLLSDSGFYLCAWSVGQGTQETQYFGPGTRLLVL.